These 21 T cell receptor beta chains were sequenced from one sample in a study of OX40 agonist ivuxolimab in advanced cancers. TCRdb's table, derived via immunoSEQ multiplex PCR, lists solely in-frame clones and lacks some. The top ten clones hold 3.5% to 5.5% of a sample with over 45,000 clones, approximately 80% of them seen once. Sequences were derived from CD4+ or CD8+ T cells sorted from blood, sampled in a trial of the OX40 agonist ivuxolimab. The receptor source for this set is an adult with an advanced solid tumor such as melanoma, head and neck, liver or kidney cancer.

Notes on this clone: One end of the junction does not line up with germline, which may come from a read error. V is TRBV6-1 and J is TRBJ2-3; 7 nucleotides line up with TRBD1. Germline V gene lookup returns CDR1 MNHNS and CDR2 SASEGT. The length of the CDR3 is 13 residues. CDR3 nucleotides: TGTGCCAGCAGTCTACAGGGGCCAGATACGCGGTATTTT. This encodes CASSLQGPDTRYF.

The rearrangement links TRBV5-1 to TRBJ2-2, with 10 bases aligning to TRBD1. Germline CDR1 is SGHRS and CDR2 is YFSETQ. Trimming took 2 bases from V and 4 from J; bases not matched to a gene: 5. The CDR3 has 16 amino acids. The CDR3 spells CASSLATGGSTGELFF. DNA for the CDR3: TGCGCCAGCAGCTTAGCGACAGGGGGCAGCACCGGGGAGCTGTTTTTT. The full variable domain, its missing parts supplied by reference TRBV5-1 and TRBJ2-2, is KAGVTQTPRYLIKTRGQQVTLSCSPISGHRSVSWYQQTPGQGLQFLFEYFSETQRNKGNFPGRFSGRQFSNSRSEMNVSTLELGDSALYLCASSLATGGSTGELFFGEGSRLTVL.

The CDR3 bases are TGTGCCAGTAGTATATTTAAGGGATTCACAGATACGCAGTATTTT. Amino acids: CASSIFKGFTDTQYF. The rearrangement joins TRBV19 to TRBJ2-3, with D hard to call. The V gene lost 2 bases and the J gene lost 2 bases, with 11 bases spanning the gap. Germline loops: CDR1 LNHDA, CDR2 SQIVND (reference sequence). There are 15 residues in the CDR3.

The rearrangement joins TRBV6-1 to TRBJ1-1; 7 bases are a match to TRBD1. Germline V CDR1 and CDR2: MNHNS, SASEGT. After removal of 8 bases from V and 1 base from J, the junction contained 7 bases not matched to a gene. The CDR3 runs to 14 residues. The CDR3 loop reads CASPPGGKNTEAFF. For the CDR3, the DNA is TGTGCCAGCCCCCCAGGGGGGAAGAACACTGAAGCTTTCTTT.

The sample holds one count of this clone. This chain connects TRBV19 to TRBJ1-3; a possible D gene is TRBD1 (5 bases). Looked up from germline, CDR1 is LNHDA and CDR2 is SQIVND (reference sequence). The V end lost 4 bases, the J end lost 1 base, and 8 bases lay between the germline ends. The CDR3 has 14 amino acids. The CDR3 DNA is TGTGCCAGTAGTACCAGGGTTTCTGGAAACACCATATATTTT. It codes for CASSTRVSGNTIYF.

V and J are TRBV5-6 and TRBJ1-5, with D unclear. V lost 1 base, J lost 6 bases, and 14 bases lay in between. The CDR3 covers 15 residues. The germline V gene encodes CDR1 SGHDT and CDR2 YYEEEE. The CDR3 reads CASSLMGREGQPQHF. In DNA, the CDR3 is TGTGCCAGCAGCTTGATGGGGAGGGAAGGTCAGCCCCAGCATTTT.

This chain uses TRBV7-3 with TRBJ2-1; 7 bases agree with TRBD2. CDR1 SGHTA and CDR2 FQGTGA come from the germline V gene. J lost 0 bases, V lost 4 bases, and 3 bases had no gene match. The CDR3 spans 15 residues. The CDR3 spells CASSSSGVSYNEQFF. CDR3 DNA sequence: TGTGCCAGCAGCTCTAGCGGAGTCTCCTACAATGAGCAGTTCTTC.

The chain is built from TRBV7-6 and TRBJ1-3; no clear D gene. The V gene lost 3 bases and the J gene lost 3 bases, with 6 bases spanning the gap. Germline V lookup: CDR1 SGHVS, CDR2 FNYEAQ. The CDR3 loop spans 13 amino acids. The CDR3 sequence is CASSFDIGNTIYF. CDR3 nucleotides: TGTGCCAGCAGCTTTGACATTGGAAACACCATATATTTT.

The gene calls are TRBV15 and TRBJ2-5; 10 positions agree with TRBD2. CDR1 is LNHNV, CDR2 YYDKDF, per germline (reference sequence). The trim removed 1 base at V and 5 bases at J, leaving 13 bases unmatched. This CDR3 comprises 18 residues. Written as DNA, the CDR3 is TGTGCCACCAGCAGAGGGGGTATACTAGCGGGGTTTTGGGAGACCCAGTACTTC. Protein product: CATSRGGILAGFWETQYF. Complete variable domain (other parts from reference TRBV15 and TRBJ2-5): DAMVIQNPRYQVTQFGKPVTLSCSQTLNHNVMYWYQQKSSQAPKLLFHYYDKDFNNEADTPDNFQSRRPNTSFCFLDIRSPGLGDTAMYLCATSRGGILAGFWETQYFGPGTRLLVL.

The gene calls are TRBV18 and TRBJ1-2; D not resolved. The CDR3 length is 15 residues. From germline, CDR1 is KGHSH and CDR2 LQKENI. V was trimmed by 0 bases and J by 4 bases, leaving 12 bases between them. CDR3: CASSPPGDSGYGYTF. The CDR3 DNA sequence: TGTGCCAGCTCACCACCCGGCGATTCTGGCTATGGCTACACCTTC.

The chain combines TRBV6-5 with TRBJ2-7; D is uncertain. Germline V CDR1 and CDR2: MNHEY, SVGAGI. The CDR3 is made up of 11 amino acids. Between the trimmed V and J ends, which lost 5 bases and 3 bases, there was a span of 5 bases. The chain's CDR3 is CASSPSYEQYF. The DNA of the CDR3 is TGTGCCAGCAGTCCCAGCTACGAGCAGTACTTC.

In DNA, the CDR3 is TGTGCCAGCAGCACGACAGAGAACACTGAAGCTTTCTTT. It specifies CASSTTENTEAFF. J is TRBJ1-1 and V is TRBV6-1; a weak D match, TRBD1 (5 bases). V was pared by 6 bases and J by 1 base, with 9 bases between. This CDR3 is 13 amino acids long. Germline CDR1 is MNHNS and CDR2 is SASEGT.

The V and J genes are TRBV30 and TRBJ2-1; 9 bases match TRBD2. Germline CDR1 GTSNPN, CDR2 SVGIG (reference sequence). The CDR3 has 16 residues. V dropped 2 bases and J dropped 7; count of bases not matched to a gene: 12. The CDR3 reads CAWSSHISGRQNEQFF. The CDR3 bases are TGTGCCTGGAGTTCTCATATCAGCGGGAGGCAAAATGAGCAGTTCTTC.

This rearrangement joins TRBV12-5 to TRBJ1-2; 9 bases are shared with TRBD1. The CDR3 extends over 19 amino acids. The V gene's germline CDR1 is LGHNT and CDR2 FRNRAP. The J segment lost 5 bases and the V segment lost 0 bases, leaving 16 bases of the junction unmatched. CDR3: CASGLVLETAGGTGYGYTF. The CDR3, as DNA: TGTGCTAGTGGTTTGGTCCTAGAGACCGCAGGGGGGACAGGGTATGGCTACACCTTC.

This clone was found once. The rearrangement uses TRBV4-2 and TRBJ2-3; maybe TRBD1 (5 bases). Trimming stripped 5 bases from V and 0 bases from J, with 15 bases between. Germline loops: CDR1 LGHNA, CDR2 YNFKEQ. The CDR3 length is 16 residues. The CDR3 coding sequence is TGTGCCAGCAGCGGACAACCTACCCCTAGCACAGATACGCAGTATTTT. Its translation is CASSGQPTPSTDTQYF.

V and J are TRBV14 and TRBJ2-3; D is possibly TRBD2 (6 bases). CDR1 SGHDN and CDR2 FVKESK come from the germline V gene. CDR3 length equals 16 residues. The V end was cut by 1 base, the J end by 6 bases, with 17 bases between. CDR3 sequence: CASSQGGRLRGDTQYF. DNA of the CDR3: TGTGCCAGCAGCCAAGGAGGACGGCTTCGGGGGGATACGCAGTATTTT.

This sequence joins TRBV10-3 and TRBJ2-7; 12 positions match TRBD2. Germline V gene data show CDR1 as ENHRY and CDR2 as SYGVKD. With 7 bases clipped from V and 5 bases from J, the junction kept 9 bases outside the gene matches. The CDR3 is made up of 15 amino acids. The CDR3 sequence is CAITERLAGDHEQYF. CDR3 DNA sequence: TGTGCCATCACTGAACGACTAGCGGGGGACCACGAGCAGTACTTC.

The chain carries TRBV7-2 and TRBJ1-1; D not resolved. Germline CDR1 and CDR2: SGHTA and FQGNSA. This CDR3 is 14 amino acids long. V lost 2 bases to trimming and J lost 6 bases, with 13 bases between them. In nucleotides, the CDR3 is TGTGCCAGCAGCTTATTCGGAGGGATCGCTGAAGCTTTCTTT. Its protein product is CASSLFGGIAEAFF.

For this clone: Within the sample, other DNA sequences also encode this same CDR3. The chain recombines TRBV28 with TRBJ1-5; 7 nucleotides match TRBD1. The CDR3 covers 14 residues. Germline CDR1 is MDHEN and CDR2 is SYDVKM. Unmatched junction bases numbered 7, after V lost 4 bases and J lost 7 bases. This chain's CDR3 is CASSSTGLIQPQHF. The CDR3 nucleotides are TGTGCCAGCAGTTCGACAGGGCTAATACAGCCCCAGCATTTT.

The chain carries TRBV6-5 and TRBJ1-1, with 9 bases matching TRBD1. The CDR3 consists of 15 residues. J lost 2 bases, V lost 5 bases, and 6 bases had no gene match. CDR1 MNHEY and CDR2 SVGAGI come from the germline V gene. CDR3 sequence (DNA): TGTGCCAGCAGTAATACAGGGGGCAAAAACACTGAAGCTTTCTTT. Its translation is CASSNTGGKNTEAFF.

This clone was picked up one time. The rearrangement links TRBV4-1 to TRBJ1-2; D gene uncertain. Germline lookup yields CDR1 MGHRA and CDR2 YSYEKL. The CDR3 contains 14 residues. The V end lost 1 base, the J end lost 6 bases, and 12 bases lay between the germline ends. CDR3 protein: CASSQVGGLDGYTF. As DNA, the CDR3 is TGCGCCAGCAGCCAAGTTGGCGGGTTGGATGGCTACACCTTC.